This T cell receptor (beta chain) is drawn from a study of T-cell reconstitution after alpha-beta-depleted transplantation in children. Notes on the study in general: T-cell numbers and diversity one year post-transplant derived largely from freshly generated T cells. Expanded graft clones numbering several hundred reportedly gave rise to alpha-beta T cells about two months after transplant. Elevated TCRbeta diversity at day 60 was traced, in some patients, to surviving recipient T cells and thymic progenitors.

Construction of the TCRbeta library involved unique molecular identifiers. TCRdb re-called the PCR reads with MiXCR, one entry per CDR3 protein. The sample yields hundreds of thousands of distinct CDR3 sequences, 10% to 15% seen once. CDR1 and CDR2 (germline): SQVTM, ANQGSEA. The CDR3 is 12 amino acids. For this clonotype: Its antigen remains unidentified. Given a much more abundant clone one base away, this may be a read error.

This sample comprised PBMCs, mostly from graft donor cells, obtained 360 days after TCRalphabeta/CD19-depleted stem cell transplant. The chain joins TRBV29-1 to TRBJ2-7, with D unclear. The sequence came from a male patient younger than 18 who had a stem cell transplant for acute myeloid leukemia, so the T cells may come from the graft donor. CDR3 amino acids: CGVARGSYEQYF. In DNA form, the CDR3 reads TGCGGCGTTGCTCGAGGCTCCTACGAGCAGTACTTC.